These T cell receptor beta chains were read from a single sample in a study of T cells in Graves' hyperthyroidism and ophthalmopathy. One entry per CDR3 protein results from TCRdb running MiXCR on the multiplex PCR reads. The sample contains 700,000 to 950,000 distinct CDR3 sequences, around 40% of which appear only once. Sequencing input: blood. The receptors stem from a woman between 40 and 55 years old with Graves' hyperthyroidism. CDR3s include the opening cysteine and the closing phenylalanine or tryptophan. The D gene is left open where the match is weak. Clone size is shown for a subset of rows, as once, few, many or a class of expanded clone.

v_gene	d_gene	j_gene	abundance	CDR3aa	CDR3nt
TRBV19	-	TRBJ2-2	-	CASTSTTDTGELFF	TGTGCCAGTACTTCAACGACAGACACCGGGGAGCTGTTTTTT
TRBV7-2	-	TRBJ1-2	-	CASSTTWQSYGYTF	TGTGCCAGCAGCACGACCTGGCAGAGCTATGGCTACACCTTC
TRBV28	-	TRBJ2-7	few	CASSSNYYEQYF	TGTGCCAGCAGTTCCAACTATTACGAGCAGTACTTC
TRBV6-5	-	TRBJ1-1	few	CASSYSTDGPEAFF	TGTGCCAGCAGTTACTCGACGGACGGACCTGAAGCTTTCTTT
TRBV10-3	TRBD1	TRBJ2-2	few	CAISGQATGELFF	TGTGCCATATCGGGACAGGCCACCGGGGAGCTGTTTTTT
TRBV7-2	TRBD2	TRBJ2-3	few	CASSQSGSRDTQYF	TGTGCCAGCAGCCAGAGCGGGAGCAGAGATACGCAGTATTTT
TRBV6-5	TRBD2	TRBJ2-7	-	CASSYSVAGGPYEQYF	TGTGCCAGCAGTTACTCGGTCGCGGGGGGCCCCTACGAGCAGTACTTC
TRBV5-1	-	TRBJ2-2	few	CASTERAPGTGELFF	TGCGCCAGCACTGAAAGGGCCCCGGGCACCGGGGAGCTGTTTTTT
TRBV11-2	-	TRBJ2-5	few	CASSHLRLETQYF	TGTGCCAGCAGCCACTTGCGCCTAGAGACCCAGTACTTC
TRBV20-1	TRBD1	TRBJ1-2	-	CSDQTGLAGGYGYTF	TGCAGCGACCAGACAGGGCTCGCGGGTGGCTATGGCTACACCTTC
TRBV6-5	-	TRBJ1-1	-	CASSYSGSTAHTEAFF	TGTGCCAGCAGTTACTCAGGGTCGACAGCTCACACTGAAGCTTTCTTT
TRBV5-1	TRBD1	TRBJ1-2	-	CASSRDRVTYGYTF	TGTGCCAGCAGTCGGGACAGGGTCACCTATGGCTACACCTTC
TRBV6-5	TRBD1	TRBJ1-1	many	CASSYGTELNTEAFF	TGTGCCAGCAGTTACGGGACAGAGTTGAACACTGAAGCTTTCTTT
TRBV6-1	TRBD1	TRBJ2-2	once	CASRLTGTGNTGELFF	TGTGCCAGCAGACTTACCGGGACAGGGAACACCGGGGAGCTGTTTTTT
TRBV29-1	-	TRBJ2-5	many	CSVEGPSGHETQYF	TGCAGCGTTGAGGGGCCCTCAGGTCATGAGACCCAGTACTTC
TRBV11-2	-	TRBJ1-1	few	CASSHPGVITEAFF	TGTGCCAGCAGCCATCCAGGGGTGATCACTGAAGCTTTCTTT
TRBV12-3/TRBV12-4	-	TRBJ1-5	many	CASSFIWVGGQPQHF	TGTGCCAGCAGTTTCATCTGGGTTGGAGGTCAGCCCCAGCATTTT
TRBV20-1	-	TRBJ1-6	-	CSASTPLHF	TGCAGTGCTAGTACACCCCTCCACTTT
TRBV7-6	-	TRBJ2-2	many	CASSLGITGELFF	TGTGCCAGCAGCTTGGGAATTACCGGGGAGCTGTTTTTT
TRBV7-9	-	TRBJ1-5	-	CASSQQRGSNQPQHF	TGCGCCAGCAGCCAACAACGGGGGAGCAATCAGCCCCAGCATTTT
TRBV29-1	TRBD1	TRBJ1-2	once	CSVGTGRDGYTF	TGCAGCGTCGGGACAGGGAGGGACGGCTACACCTTC
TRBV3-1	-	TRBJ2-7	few	CASSQEGRTQQYF	TGTGCCAGCAGCCAAGAAGGTAGGACTCAGCAGTACTTC
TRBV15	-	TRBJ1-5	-	CATRGGHWGTNQPQHF	TGTGCCACCAGGGGCGGGCATTGGGGGACAAATCAGCCCCAGCATTTT
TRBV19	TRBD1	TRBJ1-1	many	CATADRGGGTEAFF	TGTGCCACCGCCGACAGGGGAGGCGGCACTGAAGCTTTCTTT
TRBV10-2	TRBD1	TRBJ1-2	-	CASREEGALSNYGYTF	TGCGCCAGCAGGGAAGAGGGGGCGCTTTCTAACTATGGCTACACCTTC
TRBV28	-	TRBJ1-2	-	CASSPRGPPWGYGYTF	TGTGCCAGCAGTCCCAGGGGCCCCCCCTGGGGCTATGGCTACACCTTC
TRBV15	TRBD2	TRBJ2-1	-	CATSTRGSHEQFF	TGTGCCACCAGCACGCGCGGGAGTCATGAGCAGTTCTTC
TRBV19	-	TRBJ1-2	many	CASSIPYYGYTF	TGTGCCAGTAGTATTCCCTACTATGGCTACACCTTC